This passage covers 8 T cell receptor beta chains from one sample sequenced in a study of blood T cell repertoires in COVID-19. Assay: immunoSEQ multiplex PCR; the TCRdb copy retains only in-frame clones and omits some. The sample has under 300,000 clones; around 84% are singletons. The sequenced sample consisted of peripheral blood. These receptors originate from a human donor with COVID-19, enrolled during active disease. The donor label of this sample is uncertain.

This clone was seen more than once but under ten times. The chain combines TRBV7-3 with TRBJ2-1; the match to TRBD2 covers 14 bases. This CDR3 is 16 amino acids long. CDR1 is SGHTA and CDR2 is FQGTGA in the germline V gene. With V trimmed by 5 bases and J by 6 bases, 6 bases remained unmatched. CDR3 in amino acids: CASSLTGTSGSNEQFF. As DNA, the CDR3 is TGTGCCAGCAGCCTTACCGGGACTAGCGGGAGCAATGAGCAGTTCTTC.

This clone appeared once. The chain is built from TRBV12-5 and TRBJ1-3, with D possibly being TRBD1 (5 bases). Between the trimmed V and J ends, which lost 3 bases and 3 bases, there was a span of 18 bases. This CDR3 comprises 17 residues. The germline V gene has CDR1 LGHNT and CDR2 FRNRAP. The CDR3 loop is CASGFPLGGSGGNTIYF. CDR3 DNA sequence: TGTGCTAGTGGTTTTCCATTGGGGGGATCGGGTGGAAACACCATATATTTT.

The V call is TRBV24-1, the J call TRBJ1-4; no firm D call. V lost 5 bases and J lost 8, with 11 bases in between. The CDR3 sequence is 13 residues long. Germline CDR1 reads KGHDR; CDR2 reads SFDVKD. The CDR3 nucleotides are TGTGCCACCAGTGGTACGGGAGGCGAAAAACTGTTTTTT. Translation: CATSGTGGEKLFF.

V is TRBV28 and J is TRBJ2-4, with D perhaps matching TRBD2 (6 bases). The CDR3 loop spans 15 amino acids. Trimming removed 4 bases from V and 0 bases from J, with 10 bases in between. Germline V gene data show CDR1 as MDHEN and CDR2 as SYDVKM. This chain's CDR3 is CASSSPGLAKNIQYF. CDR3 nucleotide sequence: TGTGCCAGCAGTTCACCGGGACTAGCCAAAAACATTCAGTACTTC. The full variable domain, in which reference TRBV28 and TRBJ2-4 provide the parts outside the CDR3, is DVKVTQSSRYLVKRTGEKVFLECVQDMDHENMFWYRQDPGLGLRLIYFSYDVKMKEKGDIPEGYSVSREKKERFSLILESASTNQTSMYLCASSSPGLAKNIQYFGAGTRLSVL.

For the CDR3, the DNA is TGTGCCAGCAGTACCGGGACTAGCGGGAGAACAGATACGCAGTATTTT. It codes for CASSTGTSGRTDTQYF. The chain recombines TRBV7-3 with TRBJ2-3; 14 bases line up with TRBD2. Unmatched junction bases numbered 5, after V lost 6 bases and J lost 3 bases. The CDR3 totals 16 residues. In germline, CDR1 is SGHTA, CDR2 FQGTGA.

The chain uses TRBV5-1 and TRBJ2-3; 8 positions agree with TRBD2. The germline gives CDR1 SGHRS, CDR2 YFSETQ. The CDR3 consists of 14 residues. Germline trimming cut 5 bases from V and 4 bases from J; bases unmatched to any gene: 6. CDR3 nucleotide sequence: TGCGCCAGCAGGGACAGCGGGAGTGCAGATACGCAGTATTTT. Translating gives CASRDSGSADTQYF.

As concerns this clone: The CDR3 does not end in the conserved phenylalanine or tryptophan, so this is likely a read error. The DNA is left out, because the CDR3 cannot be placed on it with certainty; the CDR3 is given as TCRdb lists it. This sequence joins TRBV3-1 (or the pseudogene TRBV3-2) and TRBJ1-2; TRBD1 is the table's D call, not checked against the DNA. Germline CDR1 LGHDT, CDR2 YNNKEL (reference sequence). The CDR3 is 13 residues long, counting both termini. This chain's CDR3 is CASSQGLVGPPSC.

The CDR3 bases are TGTGCCAGCAGCTTAGCCCAGGGGGAGGTCACTGAAGCTTTCTTT. It translates to CASSLAQGEVTEAFF. The genes are TRBV7-8 and TRBJ1-1; 7 bases map to TRBD1. Germline CDR1 is SGHVS and CDR2 is FQNEAQ. V lost 0 bases and J lost 4; bases outside the gene matches: 5. The CDR3 is 15 amino acids.